A selection of T cell receptor beta chains follows, all from one sample in a study of regulatory T cells in long-lasting Graves disease. Each CDR3 protein gets one entry after TCRdb re-called the multiplex PCR reads with MiXCR. This table holds hundreds of thousands of distinct CDR3 sequences, 16% found once. The sample was also reused in another study, on T cells in Graves' hyperthyroidism and ophthalmopathy.

Here the sequenced sample was peripheral blood mononuclear cells (PBMCs), taken at new diagnosis, from a patient treated with antithyroid drugs. These receptors were obtained from a man between 35 and 55 years old with Graves disease. Both conserved end residues are part of each CDR3.

j_call v_call cdr3_aa
TRBJ1-4 TRBV30 CAWSVVEVLTNEKLFF
TRBJ1-5 TRBV7-2 CASTSATGGRNQPQHF
TRBJ2-6 TRBV19 CASRRNSGANVLTF
TRBJ2-3 TRBV6-2/TRBV6-3 CASSEGQGDTQYF
TRBJ1-5 TRBV24-1 CATSDSGTTAQHF
TRBJ1-2 TRBV20-1 CSQKRSLGDYGYTF
TRBJ2-2 TRBV24-1 CATSDPGLAGGVTGELFF
TRBJ1-2 TRBV7-2 CASSFSRGNYGYTF
TRBJ1-2 TRBV18 CASSSEGQFYGYTF
TRBJ1-1 TRBV3-1 CASSHRTAPGEAFF
TRBJ2-5 TRBV6-1 CASSARTWTYQETQYF
TRBJ1-4 TRBV20-1 CSARESRENEKLFF
TRBJ2-4 TRBV6-5 CASSYSGHQNIQYF
TRBJ1-1 TRBV5-1 CASSLASGNTEAFF
TRBJ1-5 TRBV12-3/TRBV12-4 CASSLVAASNQPQHF
TRBJ2-2 TRBV28 CASSGGSGTGELFF
TRBJ2-2 TRBV7-2 CASSRSTQGWNGELFF
TRBJ2-7 TRBV27 CASKIQGSSYEQYF
TRBJ2-1 TRBV7-2 CASSLPGLEQFF
TRBJ2-7 TRBV7-9 CASGLGVVSEQYF
TRBJ2-1 TRBV20-1 CSAHPRGTAYNEQFF
TRBJ2-7 TRBV5-5 CASRTGTGVREQYF
TRBJ2-3 TRBV7-9 CASSLVGTGGYTQYF
TRBJ2-7 TRBV4-1 CASSQDRERGRYEQYF
NA TRBV28 CASSPRPGGLNEQFF
TRBJ2-3 TRBV20-1 CSATQAPGQGSTDTQYF
TRBJ2-5 TRBV3-1 CASSPRPGPQETQYF
TRBJ2-7 TRBV20-1 CSASPGPGSYEQYF
TRBJ2-5 TRBV6-1 CASTPVTRVLETQYF
TRBJ2-1 TRBV5-4 CASSLGAGGTYNEQFF
TRBJ2-5 TRBV28 CASSPPRGGTGGTQETQYF
TRBJ2-5 TRBV20-1 CSARKTLQETQYF
TRBJ2-7 TRBV10-3 CAISESTSRGIFSYEQYF
TRBJ1-5 TRBV6-2/TRBV6-3 CASSYGNQPQHF
TRBJ2-5 TRBV7-3 CAGGTGHTYQETQYF
TRBJ2-3 TRBV28 CASRDPRPYTQYF
TRBJ2-7 TRBV18 CASSPRAAYEQYF
TRBJ2-5 TRBV20-1 CSARAPRSFQETQYF
TRBJ1-4 TRBV6-2/TRBV6-3 CASSWTGNSNEKLFF
TRBJ2-7 TRBV5-4 CASSPGLGSYEQYF
TRBJ1-4 TRBV5-1 CASSTAGTGVEKLFF
TRBJ2-2 TRBV6-5 CASSYGTTTGELFF
TRBJ2-7 TRBV7-3 CASSSGVTGEQYF
TRBJ2-2 TRBV6-5 CASSYSPRDAANTGELFF
TRBJ2-5 TRBV12-5 CASGSDRQPERRQETQYF
TRBJ2-1 TRBV20-1 CSARDRRGYNEQFF
TRBJ2-3 TRBV4-1 CASSLPKGDTQYF
TRBJ1-1 TRBV5-4 CASSARRATNTEAFF
TRBJ2-3 TRBV5-5 CASSFSGPTWDTQYF
TRBJ2-7 TRBV7-9 CASSLRNMPAYEQYF
TRBJ2-7 TRBV7-2 CASSFRQGPYEQYF
TRBJ2-1 TRBV5-1 CASRLAANEQFF
TRBJ2-7 TRBV20-1 CSGRVHEQYF
TRBJ2-7 TRBV10-3 CAISEVASLFEQYF
TRBJ1-1 TRBV4-2 CASSNQGRRSAFF